Reported below is one T cell receptor (beta chain). This sample is part of a study of T cell responses to AZD1222 COVID-19 vaccine. V lost 3 bases, J lost 4 bases, and 8 bases lay in between. This CDR3 comprises 12 residues. CDR1 is SGHTS and CDR2 is YDEGEE in the germline V gene. Clones were sequenced by immunoSEQ multiplex PCR, and TCRdb holds only the in-frame ones, with some missing. The sample contains approximately 180,000 clones, around nine tenths of which appear only once. The chain links TRBV5-8 to TRBJ2-7, with D unresolved. The receptor comes from an adult in good health. The source material was peripheral blood, sampled on day 0 of AZD1222 vaccination. DNA of the CDR3: TGTGCCAGCAGCTATAACCCTTACGAGCAGTACTTC. Translating it yields CASSYNPYEQYF. Full variable domain (outside the CDR3, taken from reference TRBV5-8 and TRBJ2-7): EAGVTQSPTHLIKTRGQQATLRCSPISGHTSVYWYQQALGLGLQFLLWYDEGEERNRGNFPPRFSGRQFPNYSSELNVNALELEDSALYLCASSYNPYEQYFGPGTRLTVT.